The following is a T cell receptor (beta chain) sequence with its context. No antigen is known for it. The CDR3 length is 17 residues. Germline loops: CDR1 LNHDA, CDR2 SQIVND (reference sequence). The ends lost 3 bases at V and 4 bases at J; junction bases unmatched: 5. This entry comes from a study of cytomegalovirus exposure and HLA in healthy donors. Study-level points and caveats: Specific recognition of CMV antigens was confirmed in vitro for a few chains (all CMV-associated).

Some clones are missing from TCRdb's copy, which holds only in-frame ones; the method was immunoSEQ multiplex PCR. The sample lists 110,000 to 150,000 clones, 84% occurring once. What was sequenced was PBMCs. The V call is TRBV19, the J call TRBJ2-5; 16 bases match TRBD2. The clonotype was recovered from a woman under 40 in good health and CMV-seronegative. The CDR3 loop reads CASSMGLAGGRGETQYF. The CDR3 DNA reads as TGTGCCAGTAGTATGGGACTAGCGGGGGGGCGAGGAGAGACCCAGTACTTC.